The clone carrying this TCR beta chain is a singleton in its sample. This entry is derived from a study of shared clonotypes between healthy human individuals. The CDR3 runs to 16 residues. V gave up 2 bases and J gave up 4 bases; unmatched junction bases: 9. CDR1 SGDLS and CDR2 YYNGEE come from the germline V gene. Libraries were prepared by immunoSEQ multiplex PCR; TCRdb keeps only in-frame clonotypes and omits some of them. This table holds some 1.4 million clones, 95% to 97% found once. V is TRBV9 and J is TRBJ2-3; 8 bases fit TRBD1. Material: naive CD4+ T cells sorted from blood. Subset described: CD45RA+ positively selected. The sequence came from a young man in good health. The CDR3 loop reads CASSVGGQGWADTQYF. The CDR3 nucleotides are TGTGCCAGCAGCGTCGGAGGACAGGGATGGGCAGATACGCAGTATTTT.